This TCR beta chain is from a study of regulatory T cells in long-lasting Graves disease (dated by TCRdb to the early 2020s). For the wider study: Newly diagnosed Graves' disease patients had taken antithyroid drugs for less than 3 months. Patients with persistent Graves' disease were compared with patients with newly diagnosed Graves' disease using TCR sequencing and RNA sequencing of peripheral blood. The study was conducted in China and was registered as a clinical trial. TCR sequencing covered roughly 13 persistent and some 20 newly diagnosed Graves' disease patients, about 35 samples in total.

As to this clonotype: There is no known antigen for this receptor. No base quality information exists; no much larger clone differs at one position.

Inclusive of the bounding cysteine and phenylalanine, the CDR3 is 16 residues long. Only the CDR3 region is kept as DNA, spanning 48 bases read in frame from base 1. CDR1 and CDR2, looked up from the germline V gene, are SGDLS and YYNGEE. Trimmed from V: 0 bases; trimmed from J: 2 bases; junction bases lacking a gene match: 8. The time point tag for this specimen amounts to: newly diagnosed GD, antithyroid drugs for less than 3 months. For both TCR sequencing and RNA sequencing, RNA was extracted from PBMCs in TRIzol. The diagnosis of Graves' disease followed American Thyroid Association guidelines. Recruitment of patients was carried out at an endocrinology department in Xi'an, China. Each patient gave approximately 9 milliliters of peripheral blood, collected in an EDTA anticoagulant tube. PBMCs were isolated by Ficoll Paque Plus density gradient separation without further T cell sorting. RNA quality was checked with an Agilent 2100 Bioanalyzer and agarose gel, and concentration with a NanoDrop 2000.

The method was multiplex PCR. Sequencing was carried out with an Illumina HiSeq 4000. iRepertoire HTBI primers and Arm-PCR amplification of CDR3 regions were used to construct TCR beta libraries. Before sequencing, the PCR products underwent gel purification. Per the source publication's procedure: A total of around 59 TRBV and 14 TRBJ segments were identified across samples and were used for gene usage analysis of CDR3 amino acid clonotypes. COPE and FqMerger were used to merge the filtered high-quality paired reads into contigs. BLAST was used to align contigs to IMGT TRBV, TRBD and TRBJ reference genes, with CDR3 defined following IMGT. Any clonotype with a frequency above 0.1% was counted as a highly expanded clone. Shannon entropy was used to measure repertoire diversity, and the Gini coefficient was used to measure V-J evenness. Clonotypes shared by more than one individual were considered public. TCRdb's own reprocessing of the public reads used fastp at Q25 and MiXCR and kept productive beta chains. Records with the same CDR3 protein are collapsed into one entry carrying the most frequent genes and DNA. The V and J calls and clone size are TCRdb's, not the authors'. The sample has about 450,000 distinct CDR3 sequences on record, roughly 15% of them singletons. Of the sample, around 11% is held by the ten largest clones.

Summary of the overall study and its limitations: Sequencing and analysis were restricted to the TCR beta chain. A larger number of public clonotypes was shared among persistent patients (fewer than 3,000) than among newly diagnosed patients (roughly 980). Lower TCR Shannon entropy and fewer highly expanded clones were observed in persistent Graves' disease patients than in newly diagnosed patients, which suggested clonal expansion. The study examined only peripheral blood because the primary lesion, thyroid tissue, could not be accessed. The small sample size was acknowledged by the authors as a limitation that may reduce accuracy. TRBV28, TRBJ1-2 and TRBJ2-5 were preferentially used in persistent disease, while TRBV20-1 and TRBJ2-1 were favored in newly diagnosed disease.

The same sample was also used in a study of T cells in Graves' hyperthyroidism and ophthalmopathy. As the second paper documents: Stable Graves' hyperthyroidism was defined as the absence of progression to ophthalmopathy over 18 months of follow-up. Hyperthyroidism patients were newly diagnosed, had a disease duration of under 2 months, and were aged 18 to 65 years. Patients with uncontrolled infections, other autoimmune diseases, pregnancy or lactation were excluded. Clinical symptoms, serum thyroxine and TRAb, thyroid ultrasound, and orbital computed tomography formed the basis for the diagnoses. A first-round RT-PCR of the TCR CDR3 used the HTBI primer set with the Qiagen OneStep RT-PCR kit. Most expanded thyroid clonotypes (frequency above 0.001) were also detected in blood, suggesting blood repertoires may reflect thyroid immune responses. Ophthalmopathy was separated from stable hyperthyroidism by a 13 V-J signature model, with over 85% sensitivity and roughly 81% specificity obtained in cross-validation and 80%/75% obtained in testing. In validation, progression to ophthalmopathy was predicted by the model with around 71% sensitivity and just over 72% specificity, a median of around 5.9 months before onset. To identify TCR V-J signatures that set the groups apart, the researchers used a discovery cohort of roughly 100 patients, made up of 40 to 45 with Graves' ophthalmopathy and 57 with stable Graves' hyperthyroidism. Prospective prediction of ophthalmopathy was tested in an independent validation cohort consisting of 18 hyperthyroidism patients and some 15 patients who later progressed to ophthalmopathy. The 90 or so discovery patients were randomly split 7:3 into training and test sets. In addition, the study compared T-cell repertoires in thyroid tissue and in blood from 6 or 7 Graves' hyperthyroidism patients. Following sampling, methimazole starting at 30 mg daily was given to hyperthyroidism patients, and high-dose intravenous methylprednisolone was given to ophthalmopathy patients. Libraries were constructed in a second round of multiplex PCR, after which size selection and purification were carried out. Paired-end sequencing of the libraries was performed with 100 bp reads on an Illumina HiSeq2000. SOAPnuke was used to process the raw data, throwing out any read that contained adapters or uncalled bases, had a mean Phred below 15, or lacked an exact constant-primer or identifier match. COPE v1.2.5 was used to merge the high-quality paired reads, and each unique nucleotide sequence was defined as a clonotype. MiTCR v1.1 was used to align the clonotypes against IMGT TRBV, TRBD and TRBJ reference segments. The analysis included only V-J combinations with a frequency above 0.0001, which together covered around 99% of the repertoires. A TCS score was defined as the ratio of F50 (clonal expansion) to E x V (chaos), with BLOSUM62-based TCRdist applied between CDR3 peptides within each V-J. Welch's t-statistics and random forest reduced around 510 V-J features to 13, which were used in a naive Bayes classifier (R e1071). Sample size was not statistically predetermined, and blinding of investigators to group allocation was not performed. According to the paper, TCR Vbeta CDR3 sequencing was carried out on some 140 peripheral blood samples, which came from 40 to 45 ophthalmopathy, under 80 hyperthyroidism and roughly 17 progressor patients.

This TCR derives from a woman aged 30 to 39 with Graves disease. Donor details come from another sample of the same person, matched by shared clones. The chain uses TRBV9 and TRBJ2-7; 7 bases in the middle match TRBD2. The material sequenced was peripheral blood mononuclear cells (PBMCs), taken at new diagnosis, from a patient treated with antithyroid drugs. The CDR3 protein sequence reads: CASSVAGLAETYEQYF. The DNA is as follows: TGTGCCAGCAGCGTAGCTGGGCTAGCGGAAACCTACGAGCAGTACTTC.